This record concerns one T cell receptor (beta chain) sequence. The sample holds a few counts of this clonotype. Its antigen specificity is not known. Base qualities are missing; no much larger clone stands one base away. Libraries were built with 5' RACE. This sample was sequenced with an Illumina HiSeq 2000. Template switching added a universal primer binding site, and the final cDNA carried a unique molecular identifier that allowed TCR cDNA molecules to be counted accurately. First-strand cDNA for TCR alpha and beta chains was synthesized from specific primers in the conserved constant-segment region. To control for contamination, every cDNA library carried two barcodes: a SMART-Mk sample barcode plus Illumina barcodes. TruSeq adapter sequences and Illumina sample barcodes were added in two successive PCR steps. TCR alpha and beta cDNA libraries were sequenced on the Illumina HiSeq platform with custom primers. The published analysis was carried out like this. MiGEC processed the raw reads to extract unique molecular identifiers, while MiXCR was used to determine the CDR3 positions. Recombination models were inferred per individual with the repgenHMM and IGoR tools using an EM algorithm. The analysis of shared clonotypes was done with the tcR package in R, with sharing normalized by the product of cloneset sizes. Out-of-frame nonproductive sequences were analyzed to study raw recombination free of thymic and clonal selection effects. TCRdb cleaned the public reads at Q25 with fastp, built clones with MiXCR and kept in-frame beta chains. Every CDR3 protein is listed once, alongside the most common genes and DNA of its rows. These V and J calls rely on TCRdb rather than the paper's analysis. The sample profile shows about 720,000 distinct CDR3 sequences; less than 10% of them were found once. The top ten hold around 0.98% of the sample.

This entry belongs to a study of identical twins (dated by TCRdb to the mid-2010s). Turning to the overall study: To test whether fetal clonotypes persist, the study used deep sequencing on TCR alpha and beta repertoires from monozygotic twins, unrelated adults of various ages, and cord blood. To rule out contamination, replicate twin experiments were performed at different times with different library preparation protocols. Here is what the overall study found, with its caveats: Zero-insertion analyses could be partly confounded by invariant T cells such as MAIT and iNKT, though diverse VJ usage argued against such confounding for most clonotypes. In beta out-of-frame sequences, excess twin sharing was weaker, because having fewer shared sequences lowered the signal-to-noise ratio. In monozygotic twins, out-of-frame TCR alpha sharing was systematically underestimated by recombination models, although the models agreed with sharing between unrelated individuals. Abundant cord blood beta clonotypes carried fewer insertions; young adult naive repertoires showed a weaker similar trend, while memory repertoires showed none. Conclusions relied on cross-sectional statistical analysis, since the same donors could not be followed over many years. Compared with coincidental sharing between unrelated individuals, an excess of low generation-probability sequences was observed among out-of-frame TCR alpha sequences shared between twins.

There are 14 amino acids in the CDR3, from cysteine to phenylalanine inclusive. The only DNA kept is the CDR3, 42 bases in frame from the first base. Looking up the germline V gene (reference sequence) yields CDR1 MNHEY and CDR2 SMNVEV. V is pared back by 6 bases and J by 6 bases, with 15 bases lying between the germline termini. Every donor was a healthy Caucasian. The twin cohort comprised three pairs of female monozygotic twins, all aged roughly 18 to 30 years. The RNA used for TCR libraries was isolated from peripheral blood mononuclear cells. The sample also formed part of further work on yellow fever vaccine responses in identical twins. As that second paper reports: The T cell response to vaccination in identical twins was reported by the authors to appear partly convergent and partly personalized. Focusing on identical twins, the study followed the T cell clones that responded to the vaccine, and did so with precision.

Sequenced material: PBMCs. This chain joins TRBV27 to TRBJ1-5, with TRBD1 as a weak D call on 6 bases. This receptor was obtained from a woman younger than 30 in good health. The CDR3 corresponds to CASRPGGAGQPQHF. The DNA sequence is as follows: TGTGCCAGCAGGCCTGGGGGGGCAGGTCAGCCCCAGCATTTT.